The T cell receptor beta chain described here comes from a study of T-cell memory formation after mild COVID-19. TCRdb reprocessed the 5' RACE reads via MiXCR and lists one record per CDR3 protein. The data show 550,000 to 650,000 distinct CDR3 sequences, around 15% seen once. The CDR3 loop spans 15 amino acids. V shed 4 bases and J 8 bases; nucleotides not matched to a gene: 9. The germline gives CDR1 KGHDR, CDR2 SFDVKD. This receptor was identified in an adult woman who had mild COVID-19 (a few samples of this study predate the infection). Cell type and time point are not known. The rearrangement links TRBV24-1 to TRBJ2-1; 8 nucleotides align to TRBD2. Material: PBMCs or a T cell subset sorted from them (not recorded which). As DNA, the CDR3 is TGTGCCACCAGTGAGCTCCCAGCGGGAGTCCATGAGCAGTTCTTC. Its protein product is CATSELPAGVHEQFF.